Listed below are T cell receptor beta chains from one sample, sequenced in a study of T-cell memory formation after mild COVID-19. TCRdb reanalysed the 5' RACE reads using MiXCR and keeps one entry per CDR3 protein. The sample has a few hundred thousand distinct CDR3 sequences, 20% to 25% seen once. Input material: PBMCs or a T cell subset sorted from them (not recorded which). These receptor sequences come from a man aged 18-30 years who had mild COVID-19 (a few samples of this study predate the infection). Cell type and time point are not known. Each CDR3 is given with its conserved first and last residue. Each record gives: J gene, V gene, D gene, clone size, CDR3 protein, CDR3 DNA. A D gene is named only where the DNA matches it firmly. Some rows have no size entry. The others give once, few or many, or a class for an expanded clone.

j_gene: TRBJ1-5
v_gene: TRBV4-1
d_gene: -
abundance: -
CDR3aa: CASSQEGPPQPQHF
CDR3nt: TGCGCCAGCAGCCAAGAGGGACCTCCCCAGCCCCAGCATTTT

j_gene: TRBJ1-5
v_gene: TRBV6-2/TRBV6-3
d_gene: -
abundance: -
CDR3aa: CASSYYRGAMEPQHF
CDR3nt: TGTGCCAGCAGTTATTATCGGGGGGCAATGGAGCCCCAGCATTTT

j_gene: TRBJ2-1
v_gene: TRBV6-2/TRBV6-3
d_gene: -
abundance: few
CDR3aa: CASSFLTFGGNEQFF
CDR3nt: TGTGCCAGCAGTTTCCTCACCTTTGGGGGGAATGAGCAGTTCTTC

j_gene: TRBJ2-5
v_gene: TRBV6-2/TRBV6-3
d_gene: -
abundance: -
CDR3aa: CASSYSGTTWTQYF
CDR3nt: TGTGCCAGCAGTTACTCCGGGACAACATGGACCCAGTACTTC

j_gene: TRBJ2-1
v_gene: TRBV10-1
d_gene: TRBD2
abundance: -
CDR3aa: CARKWTSGVDEQFF
CDR3nt: TGCGCCAGAAAATGGACTAGCGGGGTTGATGAGCAGTTCTTC

j_gene: TRBJ2-1
v_gene: TRBV12-3/TRBV12-4
d_gene: -
abundance: many
CDR3aa: CASRERNEQFF
CDR3nt: TGTGCCAGCAGAGAGCGAAATGAGCAGTTCTTC

j_gene: TRBJ2-3
v_gene: TRBV7-2
d_gene: TRBD2
abundance: -
CDR3aa: CASSLREGSDTQYF
CDR3nt: TGTGCCAGCAGCTTAAGGGAGGGTTCAGATACGCAGTATTTT

j_gene: TRBJ1-1
v_gene: TRBV7-8
d_gene: -
abundance: -
CDR3aa: CASSFYGGNTEAFF
CDR3nt: TGTGCCAGCAGCTTCTACGGAGGAAACACTGAAGCTTTCTTT

j_gene: TRBJ2-6
v_gene: TRBV7-6
d_gene: TRBD1
abundance: -
CDR3aa: CASSNRGTGANVLTF
CDR3nt: TGTGCCAGCAGTAACAGGGGTACAGGGGCCAACGTCCTGACTTTC

j_gene: TRBJ1-6
v_gene: TRBV7-2
d_gene: -
abundance: few
CDR3aa: CASSGGVSYNSPLHF
CDR3nt: TGTGCCAGCAGCGGGGGGGTATCCTATAATTCACCCCTCCACTTT

j_gene: TRBJ2-7
v_gene: TRBV7-9
d_gene: TRBD2
abundance: few
CDR3aa: CASSRTSGYYEQYF
CDR3nt: TGTGCCAGCAGCCGGACTAGCGGTTATTACGAGCAGTACTTC

j_gene: TRBJ2-1
v_gene: TRBV4-2
d_gene: -
abundance: -
CDR3aa: CASSEDGANEQFF
CDR3nt: TGTGCCAGCAGCGAGGATGGGGCCAATGAGCAGTTCTTC

j_gene: TRBJ2-1
v_gene: TRBV4-2
d_gene: -
abundance: -
CDR3aa: CASSQDGTSSYNEQFF
CDR3nt: TGTGCCAGCAGCCAAGATGGGACCAGCTCCTACAATGAGCAGTTCTTC

j_gene: TRBJ2-1
v_gene: TRBV6-2/TRBV6-3
d_gene: TRBD1
abundance: -
CDR3aa: CASSLTGGHFNEQFF
CDR3nt: TGTGCCAGCAGTTTGACAGGGGGCCATTTCAATGAGCAGTTCTTC

j_gene: TRBJ2-3
v_gene: TRBV11-1
d_gene: TRBD1
abundance: few
CDR3aa: CASSPGTARSGDTQYF
CDR3nt: TGTGCCAGCAGCCCCGGGACAGCGAGATCCGGAGATACGCAGTATTTT

j_gene: TRBJ2-7
v_gene: TRBV18
d_gene: -
abundance: -
CDR3aa: CASSPRSGENEQYF
CDR3nt: TGTGCCAGCTCACCACGATCGGGGGAAAACGAGCAGTACTTC

j_gene: TRBJ2-5
v_gene: TRBV7-2
d_gene: -
abundance: many
CDR3aa: CASSLWGGQTQYF
CDR3nt: TGTGCCAGCAGCTTATGGGGCGGCCAGACCCAGTACTTC

j_gene: TRBJ2-2
v_gene: TRBV4-3
d_gene: -
abundance: few
CDR3aa: CASSQGTGVEGNTGELFF
CDR3nt: TGCGCCAGCAGCCAGGGAACAGGAGTCGAGGGGAACACCGGGGAGCTGTTTTTT

j_gene: TRBJ1-1
v_gene: TRBV10-3
d_gene: -
abundance: -
CDR3aa: CAISESNEAFF
CDR3nt: TGTGCCATCAGTGAGTCGAATGAAGCTTTCTTT

j_gene: TRBJ1-1
v_gene: TRBV2
d_gene: TRBD1
abundance: -
CDR3aa: CASTGQAITEAFF
CDR3nt: TGTGCCAGTACGGGACAGGCGATCACTGAAGCTTTCTTT

j_gene: TRBJ1-1
v_gene: TRBV12-3/TRBV12-4
d_gene: TRBD1
abundance: few
CDR3aa: CASRLGQGAPGTEAFF
CDR3nt: TGTGCCAGCAGACTGGGACAGGGGGCGCCGGGCACTGAAGCTTTCTTT

j_gene: TRBJ1-2
v_gene: TRBV6-4
d_gene: -
abundance: -
CDR3aa: CASSDRTGNYGYTF
CDR3nt: TGTGCCAGCAGTGACAGGACCGGTAACTATGGCTACACCTTC

j_gene: TRBJ2-1
v_gene: TRBV15
d_gene: TRBD1
abundance: many
CDR3aa: CATSREGQGVNEQFF
CDR3nt: TGTGCCACCAGCAGAGAGGGACAGGGGGTCAATGAGCAGTTCTTC

j_gene: TRBJ1-6
v_gene: TRBV20-1
d_gene: -
abundance: -
CDR3aa: CSAVRQELFYNSPLHF
CDR3nt: TGCAGTGCCGTTAGACAGGAGCTTTTCTATAATTCACCCCTCCACTTT

j_gene: TRBJ1-1
v_gene: TRBV5-6
d_gene: -
abundance: few
CDR3aa: CASSLYGGGTEAFF
CDR3nt: TGTGCCAGCAGCTTGTATGGAGGCGGCACTGAAGCTTTCTTT

j_gene: TRBJ2-1
v_gene: TRBV3-1
d_gene: TRBD2
abundance: -
CDR3aa: CASSQDGLAGYNEQFF
CDR3nt: TGTGCCAGCAGCCAAGACGGACTAGCGGGCTACAATGAGCAGTTCTTC

j_gene: TRBJ2-4
v_gene: TRBV7-8
d_gene: -
abundance: many
CDR3aa: CASSQVGRTLAKNIQYF
CDR3nt: TGTGCCAGCAGTCAGGTGGGCAGGACCCTAGCCAAAAACATTCAGTACTTC

j_gene: TRBJ2-7
v_gene: TRBV12-3/TRBV12-4
d_gene: -
abundance: -
CDR3aa: CASSFWAISTEQYF
CDR3nt: TGTGCCAGCAGTTTCTGGGCCATTTCTACCGAGCAGTACTTC

j_gene: TRBJ2-7
v_gene: TRBV20-1
d_gene: TRBD2
abundance: many
CDR3aa: CSARSGGEDHEQYF
CDR3nt: TGCAGTGCTAGGTCCGGGGGGGAGGATCACGAGCAGTACTTC

j_gene: TRBJ2-5
v_gene: TRBV25-1
d_gene: TRBD1
abundance: -
CDR3aa: CASGDRVGTETQYF
CDR3nt: TGTGCCAGCGGAGACAGGGTTGGAACGGAGACCCAGTACTTC

j_gene: TRBJ2-1
v_gene: TRBV29-1
d_gene: -
abundance: -
CDR3aa: CSVESAVGGIYNEQFF
CDR3nt: TGCAGCGTTGAATCCGCAGTGGGCGGGATCTACAATGAGCAGTTCTTC

j_gene: TRBJ2-1
v_gene: TRBV4-1
d_gene: -
abundance: -
CDR3aa: CASSQDIAVQEQFF
CDR3nt: TGCGCCAGCAGCCAAGATATCGCTGTTCAGGAGCAGTTCTTC

j_gene: TRBJ2-5
v_gene: TRBV6-5
d_gene: TRBD2
abundance: -
CDR3aa: CASSYERGGLETQYF
CDR3nt: TGTGCCAGCAGTTACGAGCGGGGGGGCTTGGAGACCCAGTACTTC

j_gene: TRBJ2-5
v_gene: TRBV28
d_gene: -
abundance: few
CDR3aa: CASSLSGKQETQYF
CDR3nt: TGTGCCAGCAGTCTTTCAGGCAAGCAAGAGACCCAGTACTTC

j_gene: TRBJ2-1
v_gene: TRBV27
d_gene: -
abundance: -
CDR3aa: CASSYQTEQFF
CDR3nt: TGTGCCAGCAGTTATCAGACTGAGCAGTTCTTC